What follows are 25 T cell receptor beta chains derived from one specimen sequenced in a study of CXCR3-negative and CXCR3-positive naive CD8 T cells. Broader study findings: Researchers report that CXCR3-positive naive cells carry more hydrophobic TRB CDR3s than CXCR3-negative naive cells.

All TRB cDNA libraries came from 5' RACE performed with UMI labels. From its re-call of the 5' RACE reads, TCRdb lists each CDR3 protein once, without DNA. This table lists under 90,000 distinct CDR3 sequences. These receptors are not linked to any known antigen. Material for sequencing was naive CXCR3+ CD8+ T cells from blood. The subset is: CD45RO-CCR7+CD27+CD95- naive CD8+ T cells expressing CXCR3 (TNR3+). All receptors come from a human donor in good health. Some clones in this sample may be carry-over from other donors' samples.

V gene TRBV20-1 combines with J gene TRBJ1-5; there is no DNA to check the TCRdb D call of TRBD1. Germline V gene data show CDR1 as DFQATT and CDR2 as SNEGSKA (reference sequence). CDR3 length: 15 amino acids. The CDR3 region is CSVASQGLEYQPQHF.

The rearrangement links TRBV7-9 to TRBJ1-2; the TRBD1 assignment by TCRdb is unverifiable without DNA. CDR1 is SEHNR, CDR2 FQNEAQ, per germline (reference sequence). The length of the CDR3 is 14 residues. The CDR3 region is CASSWGANYYGYTF.

This chain connects TRBV28 to TRBJ2-1; TCRdb designates TRBD2, a call that cannot be tested without DNA. Germline V gene lookup returns CDR1 MDHEN and CDR2 SYDVKM. The CDR3 consists of 15 residues. CDR3 sequence: CASRHGGARYNEQFF.

The chain carries TRBV7-3 and TRBJ1-1; as DNA is missing, the TRBD1 call by TCRdb cannot be tested. The CDR3 loop spans 16 amino acids. The germline V gene has CDR1 SGHTA and CDR2 FQGTGA. CDR3 loop: CASSARDLPFYTEAFF.

The genes are TRBV29-1 and TRBJ1-2; lacking DNA, the TRBD1 call made by TCRdb goes unchecked. Germline V gives CDR1 SQVTM, CDR2 ANQGSEA. This CDR3 is 12 amino acids long. This CDR3 is CSVNPLGPGYTF.

The genes are TRBV7-9 and TRBJ1-5; TCRdb's D gene call, TRBD1, goes unchecked for lack of DNA. The CDR3 is made up of 12 amino acids. Germline V gene lookup returns CDR1 SEHNR and CDR2 FQNEAQ (reference sequence). The CDR3 reads CASSPLNQPQHF. Variable domain in full (rest from reference TRBV7-9 and TRBJ1-5): DTGVSQNPRHKITKRGQNVTFRCDPISEHNRLYWYRQTLGQGPEFLTYFQNEAQLEKSRLLSDRFSAERPKGSFSTLEIQRTEQGDSAMYLCASSPLNQPQHFGDGTRLSIL.

The V call is TRBV27, the J call TRBJ2-3; TCRdb selects TRBD2, and the lack of DNA leaves this call unchecked. Germline values: CDR1 MNHEY, CDR2 SMNVEV (reference sequence). The CDR3 runs 16 residues. CDR3 sequence: CASSLGAASSTDTQYF.

The chain combines TRBV7-6 with TRBJ2-7; TCRdb's D call, TRBD1, is unchecked because there is no DNA. Germline loops: CDR1 SGHVS, CDR2 FNYEAQ. The CDR3 consists of 17 residues. The CDR3 sequence is CASSLGVGGLGRYEQYF.

The V gene is TRBV28, the J gene TRBJ2-3; TCRdb selects TRBD1, and the lack of DNA leaves this call unchecked. The CDR3 contains 16 residues. Per germline, CDR1 MDHEN and CDR2 SYDVKM. The CDR3 here is CASSLWSAGDTDTQYF.

The rearrangement uses TRBV28 and TRBJ2-3; the TCRdb call, TRBD1, lacks DNA for checking. The CDR3 extends over 15 amino acids. Germline CDR1 and CDR2: MDHEN and SYDVKM. This CDR3 reads CASSFEPSGTDTQYF.

The genes are TRBV7-9 and TRBJ1-1. This CDR3 contains 13 residues. Germline V lookup: CDR1 SEHNR, CDR2 FQNEAQ (reference sequence). Here the CDR3 reads CASSLTGNTEAFF.

V and J are TRBV28 and TRBJ2-7; the D call of TRBD1 rests on TCRdb alone, since no DNA is present to check it. The CDR3 has 15 residues. The germline V gene has CDR1 MDHEN and CDR2 SYDVKM. The CDR3 sequence: CASSPTGGGNYEQYF.

J is TRBJ1-2 and V is TRBV5-1; absent DNA, TCRdb's TRBD1 call cannot be checked. Germline V lookup: CDR1 SGHRS, CDR2 YFSETQ. This CDR3 is built from 14 residues. CDR3 residues: CASSLTGANYGYTF.

This chain connects TRBV7-8 to TRBJ2-5; TCRdb proposes TRBD2, but this gene call is untestable without DNA. CDR3 length: 17 amino acids. The germline V gene has CDR1 SGHVS and CDR2 FQNEAQ. CDR3: CASSLVLGDLSQETQYF. Supplemented by reference TRBV7-8 and TRBJ2-5, the full variable domain reads GAGVSQSPRYKVAKRGQDVALRCDPISGHVSLFWYQQALGQGPEFLTYFQNEAQLDKSGLPSDRFFAERPEGSVSTLKIQRTQQEDSAVYLCASSLVLGDLSQETQYFGPGTRLLVL.

The rearrangement joins TRBV29-1 to TRBJ2-1; TCRdb picks TRBD2, but there is no DNA to check that call. CDR3 size: 15 residues. The germline V gene encodes CDR1 SQVTM and CDR2 ANQGSEA. The CDR3 protein is CSVEGWRRRWNEQFF.

The J gene is TRBJ2-2, the V gene TRBV2. Germline CDR1 reads SNHLY; CDR2 reads FYNNEI. CDR3 size: 13 residues. The CDR3 is CASKRTNTGELFF.

CDR3 in amino acids: CASSRGTDSGNTIYF. The chain is built from TRBV7-8 and TRBJ1-3. Germline CDR1 reads SGHVS; CDR2 reads FQNEAQ. There are 15 residues in the CDR3.

The V and J genes are TRBV7-7 and TRBJ2-5. The CDR3 totals 11 residues. Germline CDR1 reads SSHAT; CDR2 reads FNYEAQ (reference sequence). The CDR3 loop is CASSNVETQYF.

The V gene is TRBV19, the J gene TRBJ2-7; TCRdb indicates TRBD2, and absent DNA this call remains unverified. This CDR3 region has 15 residues. Per germline, CDR1 LNHDA and CDR2 SQIVND (reference sequence). CDR3 in amino acids: CASSTRGLEAGEQYF.

The chain joins TRBV12-3 or TRBV12-4 to TRBJ2-3. The CDR3 runs 14 residues. CDR3 amino acids: CASRDRLGTDTQYF.

The CDR3 sequence is CASDINIGNQPQHF. V is TRBV28 and J is TRBJ1-5. The CDR3 covers 14 residues. Germline values: CDR1 MDHEN, CDR2 SYDVKM. The full variable domain, completed using reference TRBV28 and TRBJ1-5, is DVKVTQSSRYLVKRTGEKVFLECVQDMDHENMFWYRQDPGLGLRLIYFSYDVKMKEKGDIPEGYSVSREKKERFSLILESASTNQTSMYLCASDINIGNQPQHFGDGTRLSIL.

This chain joins TRBV5-1 and TRBJ1-2. CDR3 length equals 15 residues. Germline CDR1 SGHRS, CDR2 YFSETQ. This CDR3 reads CASSLDYPERDGYTF.

The V gene is TRBV4-1, the J gene TRBJ2-1. The CDR3 has 13 amino acids. Germline assignment: CDR1 MGHRA and CDR2 YSYEKL. CDR3: CASSQGLYNEQFF.

The chain joins TRBV7-2 to TRBJ1-1. This CDR3 has 13 residues. Germline CDR1 SGHTA, CDR2 FQGNSA. The CDR3 sequence is CASSLAVVTEAFF.

J is TRBJ1-5 and V is TRBV19. The CDR3 has 12 amino acids. Looked up from germline, CDR1 is LNHDA and CDR2 is SQIVND (reference sequence). This chain's CDR3 is CASDDSNQPQHF.